The TCR beta chain under discussion was sequenced for a study of blood T cell repertoires in COVID-19. V was clipped by 2 bases and J by 1 base; unmatched bases: 1. Germline V gives CDR1 MNHEY, CDR2 SVGAGI. This CDR3 region has 15 residues. Produced via immunoSEQ multiplex PCR; TCRdb's table is partial and in-frame only. The profile shows 120,000 to 150,000 clones, approximately 80% of them singletons. The sequencing sample was made of peripheral blood. This clonotype originated in a woman in her 50s with acute or convalescent COVID-19. The V gene is TRBV6-5, the J gene TRBJ2-7; 11 nucleotides align to TRBD1. CDR3 amino acids: CASSYGTGGSYEQYF. The CDR3 bases are TGTGCCAGCAGTTACGGGACAGGGGGTTCCTACGAGCAGTACTTC.